This TCR beta chain was profiled in a study of early T cells in non-severe SARS-CoV-2 infection. Study-level information: Sequencing used unsorted whole-blood bulk RNA, so chains lack pairing.

V was pared by 0 bases and J by 0 bases, with 5 bases of the junction left unmatched. The CDR3 consists of 16 residues. From germline, CDR1 is ENHRY and CDR2 SYGVKD. Separate cDNA molecules each had unique molecular identifiers attached to them. TCRdb ran MiXCR on the 5' RACE reads and lists one entry per CDR3 protein. The profile shows about 70,000 distinct CDR3 sequences, over 4% of them singletons. In this sample, this clonotype turned up a few times. Its antigen remains unidentified. Findings of the study overall: VDJdb matching skewed toward anti-spike CD8 responses, missing private and CD4 specificities.

The chain joins TRBV10-3 to TRBJ2-7; 7 bases are shared with TRBD1. Sequenced here: whole blood, sampled at baseline. The TCR was taken from an adult who was a healthcare worker with PCR-confirmed SARS-CoV-2 infection or an uninfected control (not recorded which). The CDR3 region has the DNA TGTGCCATCAGTGAGTCCGAGACAGGGAGCTCCTACGAGCAGTACTTC. Its translation is CAISESETGSSYEQYF.